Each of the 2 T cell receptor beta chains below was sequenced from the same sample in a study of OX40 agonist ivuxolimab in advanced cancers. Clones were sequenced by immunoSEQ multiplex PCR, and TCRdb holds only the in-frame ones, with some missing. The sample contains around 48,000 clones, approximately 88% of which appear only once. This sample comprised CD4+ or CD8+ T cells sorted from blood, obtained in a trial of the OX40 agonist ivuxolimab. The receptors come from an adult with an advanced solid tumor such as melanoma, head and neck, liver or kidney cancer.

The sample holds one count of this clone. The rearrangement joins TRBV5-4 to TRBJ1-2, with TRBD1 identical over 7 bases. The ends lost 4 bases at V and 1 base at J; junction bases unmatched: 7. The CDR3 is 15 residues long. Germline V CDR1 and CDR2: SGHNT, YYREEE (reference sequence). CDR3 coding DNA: TGTGCCAGCAGCCCCCGGACAGGCCATAACTATGGCTACACCTTC. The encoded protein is CASSPRTGHNYGYTF.

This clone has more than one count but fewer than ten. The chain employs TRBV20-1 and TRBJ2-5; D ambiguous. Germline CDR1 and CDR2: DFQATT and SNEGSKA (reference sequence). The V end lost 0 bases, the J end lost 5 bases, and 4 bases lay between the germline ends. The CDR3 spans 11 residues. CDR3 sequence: CSARDWETQYF. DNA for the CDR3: TGCAGTGCTAGAGATTGGGAGACCCAGTACTTC.